The next 25 T cell receptor beta chains were all read from a single sample in a study of beta chain features in type 1 diabetes (dated by TCRdb to 2016 to 2018). The library came from the immunoSEQ multiplex PCR assay. All of the isolated RNA was reverse transcribed with the High Capacity cDNA Reverse Transcription Kit, so expressed TCRB transcripts were sequenced. What TCRdb holds here is the immuneACCESS table cut down to in-frame rearrangements. Part of the clones is not present; checked against another copy, under half of the missing clones reflect an unresolved V gene, and the others are unexplained. This sample is represented by roughly 100,000 clones; 25% to 30% of them were singletons. The ten largest make up 0.5% to 0.55% of the sample. The antigens for these receptors are not known. The research as a whole found: In all four CD4+ subsets, TCRB CDR3 length was moderately but significantly shorter in type 1 diabetes patients.

Sequenced: central memory CD4+ T cells from blood. The receptor source for this set is a woman under 30 with type 1 diabetes.

The chain recombines TRBV25-1 with TRBJ1-1; D call uncertain. With 6 bases removed from V and 0 bases from J, the gap between germline ends came to 8 bases. Germline CDR1 reads MGHDK; CDR2 reads SYGVNS. The CDR3 is 13 amino acids. The CDR3 loop is CASRSFMNTEAFF. The CDR3 bases are TGTGCCAGCAGGAGTTTTATGAACACTGAAGCTTTCTTT.

This clone was found a few times. The V call is TRBV5-4, the J call TRBJ1-2, with a weak D call TRBD1 (5 bases). The CDR3 has 14 amino acids. V was shortened by 4 bases and J by 5 bases, with 15 bases between the two germline ends. Germline V CDR1 and CDR2: SGHNT, YYREEE (reference sequence). CDR3 DNA sequence: TGTGCCAGCAGCCGTGCGGCCCAGGGTTATGGCTACACCTTC. It encodes CASSRAAQGYGYTF.

This clone turned up a few times. The genes are TRBV18 and TRBJ2-7; 10 bases match TRBD1. There are 14 residues in the CDR3. V gave up 5 bases and J gave up 2 bases; unmatched junction bases: 3. Germline-derived CDR1 and CDR2 are KGHSH and LQKENI. DNA for the CDR3: TGTGCCAGCTCATCCGGGACAGGGGCCTACGAGCAGTACGTC. Encoded protein: CASSSGTGAYEQYV.

The CDR3 DNA reads TGCGCCAGCAGCTTTGCGGGGAAGAACACTGAAGCTTTCTTT. Protein: CASSFAGKNTEAFF. V and J are TRBV5-1 and TRBJ1-1; D is uncertain. There are 14 residues in the CDR3. Between the trimmed V and J ends, which lost 2 bases and 1 base, there was a span of 9 bases. Germline lookup yields CDR1 SGHRS and CDR2 YFSETQ.

This clone appeared a single time. The gene calls are TRBV9 and TRBJ2-2, with 9 bases matching TRBD2. Germline values: CDR1 SGDLS, CDR2 YYNGEE. The CDR3 has 16 amino acids. After removal of 7 bases from V and 7 bases from J, the junction contained 14 bases not matched to a gene. CDR3 residues: CASGRREGHVGGELFF. The CDR3 bases are TGTGCCAGCGGCCGGCGGGAGGGCCATGTCGGCGGGGAGCTGTTTTTT.

In its sample, this clone was seen a few times. This sequence joins TRBV10-3 and TRBJ1-1; D is possibly TRBD1 (5 bases). CDR3 size: 14 residues. V dropped 4 bases and J dropped 3 bases, with 12 bases sitting between them. Looked up from germline, CDR1 is ENHRY and CDR2 is SYGVKD. CDR3 sequence (DNA): TGTGCCATCAGTGGCGGGAACAGGTACACTGAAGCTTTCTTT. This gives the protein CAISGGNRYTEAFF.

This clone was counted a few times. The chain is built from TRBV28 and TRBJ2-3, with TRBD1 as a possible D gene (6 bases). The CDR3 covers 15 residues. V lost 5 bases, J lost 1 base, and 13 bases lay in between. Germline V gene sequence: CDR1 MDHEN, CDR2 SYDVKM. The chain's CDR3 is CASSPGHFGTDTQYF. The CDR3 DNA reads as TGTGCCAGCAGTCCGGGACACTTCGGCACAGATACGCAGTATTTT.

The chain is built from TRBV5-1 and TRBJ1-2; TRBD1 matches 7 bases. Germline CDR1 is SGHRS and CDR2 is YFSETQ. V shed 3 bases, J shed 7 bases, and the junction held 3 bases outside the gene matches. The CDR3 totals 12 residues. CDR3 nucleotides: TGCGCCAGCAGCTCGACAGGGTCTGGCTACACCTTC. This gives the protein CASSSTGSGYTF. The full variable domain, with the rest looked up from reference TRBV5-1 and TRBJ1-2, is KAGVTQTPRYLIKTRGQQVTLSCSPISGHRSVSWYQQTPGQGLQFLFEYFSETQRNKGNFPGRFSGRQFSNSRSEMNVSTLELGDSALYLCASSSTGSGYTFGSGTRLTVV.

This clone is a singleton in its sample. The V and J genes are TRBV25-1 and TRBJ2-7; a weak D match, TRBD1 (5 bases). The CDR3 covers 13 residues. Looked up from germline, CDR1 is MGHDK and CDR2 is SYGVNS. With 7 bases removed from V and 3 bases from J, the gap between germline ends came to 13 bases. The DNA of the CDR3 is TGTGCCAGCATGCGTGACAGCTTCTACGAGCAGTACTTC. Translating it yields CASMRDSFYEQYF.

The chain is built from TRBV4-3 and TRBJ1-1, with D tentatively TRBD1 (6 bases). CDR1 is LGHNA and CDR2 is YSLEER in the germline V gene. V was pared by 4 bases and J by 3 bases, with 15 bases between. The length of the CDR3 is 15 residues. In DNA, the CDR3 is TGCGCCAGCAGCCCGGACAGATGGAAGGACACTGAAGCTTTCTTT. This codes for CASSPDRWKDTEAFF.

The rearrangement links TRBV29-1 to TRBJ2-3; a possible D gene is TRBD1 (6 bases). CDR1 is SQVTM and CDR2 is ANQGSEA in the germline V gene. This CDR3 is built from 17 residues. Trimming left V 4 bases short and J 4 bases short, with 24 bases between. CDR3 in DNA: TGCAGCGTTGTTCCCGCCTCGGGCAGGGGAACGTCAGATACGCAGTATTTT. This encodes CSVVPASGRGTSDTQYF.

The genes are TRBV5-1 and TRBJ2-2, with D possibly TRBD2 on 5 matching bases. Germline CDR1 is SGHRS and CDR2 is YFSETQ. The V end lost 3 bases, the J end lost 7 bases, and 10 bases lay between the germline ends. The CDR3 runs to 13 residues. CDR3 coding DNA: TGCGCCAGCAGCTCCGAAGGACTCGGGGAGCTGTTTTTT. This codes for CASSSEGLGELFF.

This clone was counted only a few times. The CDR3 DNA follows: TGCAGTGTACAGGGGAACTATGGCTACACCTTC. The encoded protein is CSVQGNYGYTF. The chain has TRBV20-1 and TRBJ1-2; 7 nucleotides align to TRBD1. Trimming removed 7 bases from V and 2 bases from J; junction bases left unmatched: 1. Germline CDR1 and CDR2: DFQATT and SNEGSKA (reference sequence). The CDR3 spans 11 residues.

This chain connects TRBV6-5 to TRBJ2-2; D is uncertain. Per germline, CDR1 MNHEY and CDR2 SVGAGI. The CDR3 runs 14 residues. V was clipped by 6 bases and J by 0 bases, with 8 bases between them. CDR3: CASRSVANTGELFF. The DNA of the CDR3 is TGTGCCAGCAGAAGCGTCGCGAACACCGGGGAGCTGTTTTTT.

The V gene is TRBV5-4, the J gene TRBJ1-4; possibly TRBD1 for D (5 bases). Germline V gene lookup returns CDR1 SGHNT and CDR2 YYREEE (reference sequence). The CDR3 runs 15 residues. V lost 1 base and J lost 8, with 15 bases in between. As DNA, the CDR3 is TGTGCCAGCAGCTTGAGTGTGGGGGGAACGGAAAAACTGTTTTTT. The encoded protein is CASSLSVGGTEKLFF.

The chain combines TRBV10-2 with TRBJ2-7, with D perhaps matching TRBD1 (6 bases). Germline CDR1 WSHSY, CDR2 SAAADI. Trimming shortened V by 6 bases and J by 6 bases, and 18 bases separated the two germline ends. The CDR3 has 14 residues. CDR3 region: CASRASGGQGEQYF. For the CDR3, the DNA is TGCGCCAGCAGGGCTAGTGGGGGCCAGGGCGAGCAGTACTTC.

CDR3 coding DNA: TGTGCCAGCAGCCCAGACAGGGATCAGCCCCAGCATTTT. This sequence encodes CASSPDRDQPQHF. V and J are TRBV11-2 and TRBJ1-5; 7 bases match TRBD1. The CDR3 sequence is 13 residues long. Per the germline V gene, CDR1 is SGHAT and CDR2 is FQNNGV. V dropped 5 bases and J dropped 5; count of bases not matched to a gene: 3. The entire variable domain, with the rest obtained from reference TRBV11-2 and TRBJ1-5, is as follows: EAGVAQSPRYKIIEKRQSVAFWCNPISGHATLYWYQQILGQGPKLLIQFQNNGVVDDSQLPKDRFSAERLKGVDSTLKIQPAKLEDSAVYLCASSPDRDQPQHFGDGTRLSIL.

This clone has just one count. The V and J genes are TRBV11-2 and TRBJ2-1, with unresolved D. Germline assignment: CDR1 SGHAT and CDR2 FQNNGV. This CDR3 region has 13 residues. V was pared by 3 bases and J by 8 bases, with 11 bases between. The CDR3 loop reads CASSFIGTDEQFF. CDR3 bases: TGTGCCAGCAGCTTCATCGGTACTGATGAGCAGTTCTTC.

The chain is built from TRBV11-2 and TRBJ1-3; D might be TRBD1 (6 bases). CDR1 is SGHAT, CDR2 FQNNGV, per germline. V was trimmed by 5 bases and J by 0 bases, leaving 11 bases between them. The CDR3 spans 15 residues. This CDR3 is CASSPGHTSGNTIYF. The CDR3 region has the DNA TGTGCCAGCAGCCCGGGACATACCTCTGGAAACACCATATATTTT.

The rearrangement links TRBV2 to TRBJ1-1, with D unresolved. The CDR3 runs to 14 residues. From germline, CDR1 is SNHLY and CDR2 FYNNEI. V lost 7 bases and J 4 bases, leaving 16 bases between the germline ends. CDR3 nucleotides: TGTGCCAGCAAGGTTCAGGCAGTACCCACTGAAGCTTTCTTT. This codes for CASKVQAVPTEAFF. Drawing the rest from reference TRBV2 and TRBJ1-1, the complete variable domain is EPEVTQTPSHQVTQMGQEVILRCVPISNHLYFYWYRQILGQKVEFLVSFYNNEISEKSEIFDDQFSVERPDGSNFTLKIRSTKLEDSAMYFCASKVQAVPTEAFFGQGTRLTVV.

The V gene is TRBV9, the J gene TRBJ1-2; 9 nucleotides match TRBD1. Trimming cost V 3 bases and J 8 bases; bases outside gene matches: 5. This CDR3 has 13 residues. Germline V gives CDR1 SGDLS, CDR2 YYNGEE. In nucleotides, the CDR3 is TGTGCCAGCAGCGACACAGGGGGCGTAGGCTACACCTTC. Residues: CASSDTGGVGYTF.

V and J are TRBV14 and TRBJ2-1; 10 bases match TRBD2. The junction had 5 bases not matched to a gene; V was cut back by 5 bases and J by 7 bases. CDR1 SGHDN and CDR2 FVKESK come from the germline V gene. There are 14 residues in the CDR3. The CDR3 region has the DNA TGTGCCAGCAGCTTACTAGCGGGAACGAATGAGCAGTTCTTC. Translated, it gives CASSLLAGTNEQFF.

This clone has a handful of counts. This chain connects TRBV5-1 to TRBJ2-3; 8 positions agree with TRBD2. Germline V gene data show CDR1 as SGHRS and CDR2 as YFSETQ. Trimming cost V 5 bases and J 0 bases; bases outside gene matches: 5. This CDR3 is built from 15 residues. CDR3 sequence reads: CASRRAGESTDTQYF. The CDR3 DNA reads as TGCGCCAGCAGGAGAGCGGGAGAGAGCACAGATACGCAGTATTTT.

The chain combines TRBV5-1 with TRBJ2-3; unclear D gene. The CDR3 runs to 16 residues. The V and J ends lost 0 bases and 2 bases respectively, with 13 bases between them. CDR1 and CDR2 from the germline V gene are SGHRS and YFSETQ. The CDR3 loop is CASSLGPDLLTDTQYF. Here the CDR3 DNA reads TGCGCCAGCAGCTTGGGACCCGACTTACTCACAGATACGCAGTATTTT.

The chain combines TRBV6-6 with TRBJ1-3; 7 bases match TRBD1. Germline V gives CDR1 MNHNY, CDR2 SVGAGI (reference sequence). This CDR3 is 14 amino acids long. Unmatched junction bases numbered 5, after V lost 2 bases and J lost 7 bases. CDR3: CASSYTGEENTIYF. CDR3 DNA: TGTGCCAGCAGTTACACAGGGGAAGAGAACACCATATATTTT.